This TCR beta chain derives from a study of CDR3 diversity in severe acne. The CDR3 totals 15 residues. V gave up 9 bases and J gave up 0 bases, with 12 bases separating them. Germline loops: CDR1 SGHVS, CDR2 FQNEAQ. This clonotype showed up just a few times. Each CDR3 protein gets one entry after TCRdb re-called the PCR reads with MiXCR. The sample lists tens of thousands of distinct CDR3 sequences, 45% to 55% occurring once. Source material: blood. The V and J genes are TRBV7-8 and TRBJ1-6, with D hard to call. The clonotype originates from a male donor in good health, without acne. As DNA, the CDR3 is TGTGCCAGTACTCCAGGAGACTCCTATAATTCACCCCTCCACTTT. Translated: CASTPGDSYNSPLHF.